This T cell receptor (beta chain) derives from a study of cytomegalovirus exposure and HLA in healthy donors (dated by TCRdb to the late 2010s). Study-wide context: An earlier analysis of about 530 of the donors reported about 260 Gb of sequence data and approximately 120 million unique TCR beta sequences obtained from 180 million or so T cells. A later genetic analysis took genome-wide SNP genotypes for 398 of the 666 donors and used that subset as a discovery cohort. All discovery cohort repertoires had been generated using a single sequencing platform. Four to six DR-DQ haplotypes were handled as single units for association and clustering, since linkage in the cohort was strong. To study patterns of TCR occurrence, a later analysis re-analyzed previously published TCR beta repertoires from 500 to 850 donors and added high-resolution HLA genotyping. Among over 350 genotyped donors of the cohort, an average of roughly 240,000 unique TCR beta nucleotide sequences were sequenced per donor, roughly 18% of them non-productive. The study profiled the T cell repertoires of more than 500 subjects by immunosequencing and related them to cytomegalovirus serostatus. The number of typed donors differed by locus: 629-630 for A, B, C, DRB1 and DQB1; some 500 for DQA1; around 580 for DPA1; and 400 to 480 for DPB1. To predict cytomegalovirus infection status, the study brought together high-throughput TCR immunosequencing, statistical association of individual TCRs with disease status, and machine learning. Among the roughly 390 genotyped donors, roughly 80% belonged to the genetic ancestry cluster associated with self-reported Caucasian donors. Donor age, sex, ethnicity and CMV serostatus were compiled together with the repertoire data. An early release covering roughly 600 HLA-typed donors comprised around 300 gigabases of sequencing data and roughly 85 million unique TCR sequences. The study was designed to test whether signatures of past pathogen exposure could be identified by cataloging public T cell receptors. In addition to the first cohort of several hundred subjects, a separate validation cohort of approximately 130 different subjects was used. Rather than using new phenotypic data, the later analysis identified candidate immune exposures from TCR beta sequences and from how often those sequences occurred across donors. To decide whether each TCR beta V gene segment behaved as functional or pseudogenic, an earlier analysis of fewer than 750 of the donors relied on high-throughput TCR beta sequencing. Class I and class II HLA loci were covered by the typing at four-digit resolution.

A remark on this clone: No antigen is known for it. Base quality data are lacking; no much larger clone is found one base away.

V gives up 1 base and J gives up 5 bases, and the segment between their germline ends measures 15 bases. Based on the germline V gene, the CDR1 and CDR2 sequences are KGHSH and LQKENI. The CDR3 runs 16 residues from the cysteine to the phenylalanine. CDR3 DNA is the only sequence kept; it has 48 bases, read in frame from the first base. The cohort consisted of hundreds of healthy bone marrow donors. At the time of sampling, every cohort member was nominally healthy, though immune exposures that went unrecorded were likely present. The donor was CMV seronegative and was included in the group of a few hundred seronegative cohort members. Every donor gave a peripheral blood sample, and the peripheral blood mononuclear cells from that sample were used for TCR beta sequencing. The Qiagen DNeasy Blood Extraction Kit was used to extract genomic DNA from the blood cell samples. Broad study findings and their caveats: CMV serostatus was the only immune exposure information available for the cohort. Linkage disequilibrium might explain the correlated functional status among segregating V segments, but an unknown experimental factor could not be ruled out. Because the 87-base-pair reads could not distinguish some IMGT-functional V segments, including TRBV6-2 and TRBV6-3, those segments were excluded. Because HLA typing was missing for some donors at each locus, association tests included only the typed subset. The study gave a list of 150 to 200 TCR beta chains associated with cytomegalovirus. Most TCR sequences were seen in very few donors, while some public TCRs were found in many individuals. When HLA alleles, especially DR and DQ, strongly co-occurred, TCR associations were difficult to assign to individual alleles. According to a later analysis, parvovirus B19, influenza, CMV and Epstein-Barr virus appeared linked to several top co-occurrence clusters. Sequencing depth was assumed to be roughly uniform across donors in the presence/absence analyses, though that assumption may not hold. A further reported finding was that TCR beta sequences accurately predicted the HLA-A and HLA-B alleles for most subjects in the first cohort. The earlier analysis of some 540 of the donors excluded approximately 15 rarely observed V segments, including chromosome 9 orphons, because counts were too low. According to a later genetic analysis, donors in an Asian-associated ancestry cluster had fewer N-insertions in productive TCRs than the approximately 670-donor mean. In a later analysis, most CMV-associated TCR beta chains were found to appear HLA-restricted, with HLA associations seemingly driven largely by CMV exposure. It was suggested by the authors that the approach could potentially be generalized to other disease states and immunological phenotypes. In this cohort, only TCR beta chains were sequenced, and detectable features were limited by the absence of alpha or paired-chain data. An earlier analysis of around 600 of the donors showed that most TCR beta V segments appeared in productive rearrangements either about 87% or about 30% of the time, which broadly matched IMGT annotations. A later analysis associated roughly 17,000 TCR beta sequences with specific HLA alleles at a false discovery rate of 0.05. A group of highly shared sequence variants was considered likely to be a technical artifact of the sequencing pipeline. A few of the identified cytomegalovirus-associated TCR beta chains were confirmed in vitro to be specific for cytomegalovirus antigens. In a later genetic analysis, a missense DCLRE1C variant was associated with V-gene and J-gene trimming of TCR beta chains, and the association was replicated in an independent cohort. A later analysis found that HLA-associated TCR beta chains were more clonally expanded and had lower generation probabilities than equally common non-associated chains. In a later analysis, TCR association rates were found to vary across HLA loci, with the most associated TCRs seen for DRB1 alleles and the fewest for HLA-C alleles. The classifier was reported to diagnose cytomegalovirus status with high specificity and sensitivity in both the original and validation cohorts.

The library was prepared using the immunoSEQ multiplex PCR assay. A mixture of 60 forward primers for TCR Vbeta segments and 13 reverse primers for TCR Jbeta segments was used in the multiplex PCR. The CDR3 region of rearranged TCR beta genes was amplified from genomic DNA with a multiplex PCR assay. On the Illumina HiSeq System, the amplified TCR beta libraries were sequenced as 87-base-pair reads. From the authors' description of their analysis: A later analysis tallied around 82 million unique TCR beta chains across the 610 or so repertoires, and 10 million to 11 million of those chains were shared by two or more donors. To remove PCR and sequencing errors, raw reads were error-corrected and collapsed into unique sequences using a nearest-neighbor algorithm that merged closely related sequences. CDR3 sequences were aligned to IMGT reference sequences to assign V, D and J gene segments. For a sequence to be retained, a match of at least six nucleotides was required to both a V gene segment and a J gene segment. A rearrangement was called productive if the CDR3 had no stop codons and remained in frame with V and J, and every other rearrangement was called non-productive. Following IMGT convention, CDR3 was defined as the stretch from the second conserved V-encoded cysteine to the conserved J-encoded phenylalanine. In an earlier analysis of 550 to 650 of the donors, sequences lacking an unambiguous match to a single V gene segment were excluded. An earlier analysis of 500 to 600 of the donors classified V segments as functional when productive rearrangements were above 56.7% and as segregating when the standard deviation between donors was above 5%. A statistical classification framework was built to diagnose cytomegalovirus status from the catalog of TCR beta chain sequences. In a later analysis, TCR nucleotide sequences were compared against IMGT/GENE-DB human TR gene sequences so that V and J genes could be assigned. The TCRdist pipeline was used in a later analysis to assign CDR3 sequences and most-parsimonious VDJ recombination scenarios. A later analysis defined each TCR beta chain by its CDR3 amino acid sequence plus V-gene family, and excluded reads lacking a unique V-gene family. In a later analysis, a few hundred highly shared, low-generation-probability nucleotide sequences were removed to address suspected cross-contamination and a sequencing artifact. In a later analysis, a clonal expansion index for each public chain was calculated from normalized within-repertoire ranks of inferred template counts. In a later analysis, generation probabilities were computed with a VDJ recombination model fitted to out-of-frame rearrangements, and the resulting probabilities were checked against IGoR. In a later analysis, hypergeometric tests were used to score TCR-TCR, TCR-HLA and TCR-CMV co-occurrence, with a repertoire-size bias correction applied to TCR pairs. False discovery rates were estimated in a later analysis by permuting HLA or CMV assignments 20 times. In a later analysis, co-occurring TCRs were grouped with DBSCAN, and TCRdist sequence similarity was added when clustering was performed within HLA-allele-positive subsets. For co-occurrence clustering, repertoires with fewer than 30,000 or more than 120,000 public chains were excluded, along with a handful of repertoires with anomalous nucleotide sharing. As stored in TCRdb, this immuneACCESS dataset retains in-frame rearrangements with V and J assigned. A fraction of the clones does not appear; measured against another copy, unresolved V genes explain less than half of the discrepancy, and the remainder lacks a known reason. For V, J and clone size, that table is used; D and trimming come from the DNA. For this sample the table gives about 110,000 clones, of which around four fifths were detected only once. Around 7.4% of the sample rests with the top ten.

Source material: PBMCs. The chain was built from TRBV18 and TRBJ2-1, with a weak D call of TRBD2 (6 bases match). The clonotype comes from a man younger than 45 in good health and CMV-seronegative. DNA sequence: TGTGCCAGCTCACCACGCTGGAGGGAGGACGACAATGAGCAGTTCTTC. The resulting protein is CASSPRWREDDNEQFF.